Below, one T cell receptor beta chain is given with its context. Its antigen is unidentified. Assay: immunoSEQ multiplex PCR; the TCRdb copy retains only in-frame clones and omits some. The sample lists around 640,000 clones, approximately 96% occurring once. The data belong to a study of shared clonotypes between healthy human individuals. The overall study: Donors had three CD4 naive, three CD4 memory, two CD8 naive and one CD8 memory plate apiece. Study conclusions and caveats: The study generally estimated greater richness for naive than memory subsets.

The naive CD8 subset, CD45RO-negative cells positively selected for CCR7, excluded terminally differentiated effector memory CD45RA+ cells. Within Nashville, Tennessee resided all donors, each a Caucasian adult. This receptor was identified in a woman aged 25 to 45 in good health. Sequencing input: naive CD8+ T cells sorted from blood.

The CDR3 DNA reads as TGTGCCAGCAGTTTATCTTGGAGGGATCAGCCCCAGCATTTT. Protein sequence: CASSLSWRDQPQHF. The chain joins TRBV27 to TRBJ1-5; D not resolved. Deletions cut 0 bases from V and 5 bases from J, with 8 bases between. Germline-derived CDR1 and CDR2 are MNHEY and SMNVEV (reference sequence). The CDR3 runs to 14 residues.